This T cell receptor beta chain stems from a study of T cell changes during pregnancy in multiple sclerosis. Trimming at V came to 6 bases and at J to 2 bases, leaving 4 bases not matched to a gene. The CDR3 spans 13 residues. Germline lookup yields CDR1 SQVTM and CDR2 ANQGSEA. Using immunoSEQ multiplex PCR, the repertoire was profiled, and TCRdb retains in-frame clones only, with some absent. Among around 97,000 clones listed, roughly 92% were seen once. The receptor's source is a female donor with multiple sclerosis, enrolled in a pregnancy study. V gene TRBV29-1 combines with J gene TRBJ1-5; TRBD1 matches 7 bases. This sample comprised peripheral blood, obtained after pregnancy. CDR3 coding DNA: TGCAGCGTGGGAGACAGGGGCAATCAGCCCCAGCATTTT. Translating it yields CSVGDRGNQPQHF.